Below are 2 T cell receptor beta chains sequenced from a single sample in a study of blood T cell repertoires in COVID-19. Profiling relied on immunoSEQ multiplex PCR, and the TCRdb table lists in-frame clones only, not all of them. Here the sample spans about 34,000 clones, around 80% being singletons. Specimen: peripheral blood. These receptor sequences come from a man of 80 years or more with acute or convalescent COVID-19.

The gene calls are TRBV6-6 and TRBJ2-3; 13 nucleotides line up with TRBD2. Trimming took 5 bases from V and 2 from J; bases not matched to a gene: 10. CDR1 is MNHNY, CDR2 SVGAGI, per germline (reference sequence). The CDR3 runs 18 residues. The DNA for the CDR3 is TGTGCCAGCAGTCAGGCATTGGGACTAGCGGGACCCACAGATACGCAGTATTTT. The encoded protein is CASSQALGLAGPTDTQYF.

A single count supports this clone. J is TRBJ1-3 and V is TRBV6-5, with 11 bases identical to TRBD1. The CDR3 has 15 residues. The junction had 3 bases not matched to a gene; V was cut back by 5 bases and J by 3 bases. Germline lookup yields CDR1 MNHEY and CDR2 SVGAGI. CDR3 residues: CASSRTGGGGNTIYF. The CDR3, as DNA: TGTGCCAGCAGTCGGACAGGGGGCGGTGGAAACACCATATATTTT.